The rows below give T cell receptor beta chains drawn from one sample of a study of T cells in narcolepsy. Clones were sequenced by immunoSEQ multiplex PCR, and TCRdb holds only the in-frame ones, with some missing. The sample has 27,000 or so clones, more than 75% seen once. Specimen: memory (CD45RA-) CD4+ T cells from blood. These receptors came from a human donor in good health. CDR3s include the opening cysteine and the closing phenylalanine or tryptophan. The order of the fields is J gene, V gene, D gene, CDR3 DNA, CDR3 protein. The D gene is left open where the match is weak.

TRBJ1-4	TRBV19	-	TGTGCCAGTAGTATGGGGACAAAAAATGAAAAACTGTTTTTT	CASSMGTKNEKLFF
TRBJ2-7	TRBV5-4	TRBD2	TGTGCCAGCAGCTCCGGGACTAGCGGGAGTTCCGAGCAGTACTTC	CASSSGTSGSSEQYF
TRBJ1-6	TRBV10-1	-	TGCGCCAGCAGTGAGAAAGGACAGCGGCTTAATTCACCCCTCCACTTT	CASSEKGQRLNSPLHF
TRBJ1-6	TRBV25-1	-	TGTGCCAGCAGTGAAACTGGGGAGACACCCCTCCACTTT	CASSETGETPLHF
TRBJ2-5	TRBV2	-	TGTGCCAGCACGGCGGGGCTTGGAAGCCTTCAAGAGACCCAGTACTTC	CASTAGLGSLQETQYF
TRBJ1-2	TRBV6-1	-	TGTGCCAGCAGTGAATTCACAGGTCCTAACTATGGCTACACCTTC	CASSEFTGPNYGYTF
TRBJ1-1	TRBV19	-	TGTGCCAGTAGTACTCAGAAGAACACTGAAGCTTTCTTT	CASSTQKNTEAFF
TRBJ1-1	TRBV14	-	TGTGCCAGCAGCCTTTTGGGGCGGACGAACACTGAAGCTTTCTTT	CASSLLGRTNTEAFF
TRBJ2-5	TRBV27	-	TGTGCCAGCAGTTTAGGGCAGTTCGGAGAGACCCAGTACTTC	CASSLGQFGETQYF
TRBJ2-2	TRBV10-3	-	TGTGCCATCAGTGGTTCCGGGGCATTGACCGGGGAGCTGTTTTTT	CAISGSGALTGELFF
TRBJ1-1	TRBV5-1	TRBD1	TGCGCCAGCAGCTTGGACAGGGGGTTCAGTGAAGCTTTCTTT	CASSLDRGFSEAFF
TRBJ2-5	TRBV6-6	TRBD1	TGTGCCAGCACCTGGACAGGGAGTACAGAGACCCAGTACTTC	CASTWTGSTETQYF
TRBJ2-1	TRBV5-4	-	TGTGCCAGCCCCCCACGAGGCAATGAGCAGTTCTTC	CASPPRGNEQFF
TRBJ2-5	TRBV5-4	TRBD2	TGTGCCAGCAGCACAACTAGCGGGGGGAGAGAAGAGACCCAGTACTTC	CASSTTSGGREETQYF
TRBJ1-3	TRBV30	-	TGTGCCTGGAGTCTGGGGTTCGGGAGCTCTGGAAACACCATATATTTT	CAWSLGFGSSGNTIYF